This T cell receptor beta chain emerged from a study of shared clonotypes between healthy human individuals. Study overall: Participating donors consisted of a couple of women and a few men aged 18 to 49.

The V gene's germline CDR1 is MNHEY and CDR2 SMNVEV (reference sequence). CDR3 length: 14 residues. Trimming took 0 bases from V and 4 from J, leaving 7 bases between them. Naive CD8 cells were CD45RO-negative, positively selected for CCR7, excluding terminally differentiated effector memory CD45RA+ cells. Overall study results and limits: Relative to their counterparts shared across all four donors, non-shared clonotypes exhibited diminished generation probabilities.

Genomic DNA of each subset was evenly split across several immunoSEQ plates. Sequencing was performed with immunoSEQ multiplex PCR; in TCRdb, only in-frame clones are kept and a portion is missing. The sample includes 1.5 million to 2.5 million clones, roughly 94% seen only once; the top ten take 0.9% to 1.5%. On this clone: Its target is not known. Other DNA variants within this sample encode the same CDR3.

Sequenced input: naive CD8+ T cells sorted from blood. The chain couples TRBV27 to TRBJ1-5, with unresolved D. This TCR was recovered from a man aged 18 to 30 in good health. CDR3 residues: CASSLSIGNQPQHF. The CDR3 DNA is TGTGCCAGCAGTTTATCAATAGGTAATCAGCCCCAGCATTTT.